This T cell receptor beta chain was identified during a study of blood T cell repertoires in COVID-19. Overall study: Researchers got acute and convalescent COVID-19 samples from the United States, Italy and Spain. Sources were T cells, B-cell-depleted T cells, or PBMCs; the material itself was cDNA or gDNA.

This clone was recorded a few times. Germline-derived CDR1 and CDR2 are MGHRA and YSYEKL. This CDR3 has 15 amino acids. V lost 1 base, J lost 1 base, and 10 bases lay in between. Original processing notes: For nucleated cells, counts were estimated from reference gene primer amplification. Measured with immunoSEQ multiplex PCR; TCRdb has only the in-frame clones, and not every one. V, J and clone size were drawn from that table, and D and trimming were deduced from the DNA. The sample consists of around 110,000 clones, roughly two thirds of them appearing once. The rearrangement joins TRBV4-1 to TRBJ1-2; D may be TRBD1 (5 bases). Specimen: peripheral blood. This clonotype was sampled from a human donor with acute or convalescent COVID-19. The donor label of this sample is uncertain. The CDR3, as DNA: TGCGCCAGCAGCCAAGTTCCAGGGTTTAACTATGGCTACACCTTC. Protein product: CASSQVPGFNYGYTF.